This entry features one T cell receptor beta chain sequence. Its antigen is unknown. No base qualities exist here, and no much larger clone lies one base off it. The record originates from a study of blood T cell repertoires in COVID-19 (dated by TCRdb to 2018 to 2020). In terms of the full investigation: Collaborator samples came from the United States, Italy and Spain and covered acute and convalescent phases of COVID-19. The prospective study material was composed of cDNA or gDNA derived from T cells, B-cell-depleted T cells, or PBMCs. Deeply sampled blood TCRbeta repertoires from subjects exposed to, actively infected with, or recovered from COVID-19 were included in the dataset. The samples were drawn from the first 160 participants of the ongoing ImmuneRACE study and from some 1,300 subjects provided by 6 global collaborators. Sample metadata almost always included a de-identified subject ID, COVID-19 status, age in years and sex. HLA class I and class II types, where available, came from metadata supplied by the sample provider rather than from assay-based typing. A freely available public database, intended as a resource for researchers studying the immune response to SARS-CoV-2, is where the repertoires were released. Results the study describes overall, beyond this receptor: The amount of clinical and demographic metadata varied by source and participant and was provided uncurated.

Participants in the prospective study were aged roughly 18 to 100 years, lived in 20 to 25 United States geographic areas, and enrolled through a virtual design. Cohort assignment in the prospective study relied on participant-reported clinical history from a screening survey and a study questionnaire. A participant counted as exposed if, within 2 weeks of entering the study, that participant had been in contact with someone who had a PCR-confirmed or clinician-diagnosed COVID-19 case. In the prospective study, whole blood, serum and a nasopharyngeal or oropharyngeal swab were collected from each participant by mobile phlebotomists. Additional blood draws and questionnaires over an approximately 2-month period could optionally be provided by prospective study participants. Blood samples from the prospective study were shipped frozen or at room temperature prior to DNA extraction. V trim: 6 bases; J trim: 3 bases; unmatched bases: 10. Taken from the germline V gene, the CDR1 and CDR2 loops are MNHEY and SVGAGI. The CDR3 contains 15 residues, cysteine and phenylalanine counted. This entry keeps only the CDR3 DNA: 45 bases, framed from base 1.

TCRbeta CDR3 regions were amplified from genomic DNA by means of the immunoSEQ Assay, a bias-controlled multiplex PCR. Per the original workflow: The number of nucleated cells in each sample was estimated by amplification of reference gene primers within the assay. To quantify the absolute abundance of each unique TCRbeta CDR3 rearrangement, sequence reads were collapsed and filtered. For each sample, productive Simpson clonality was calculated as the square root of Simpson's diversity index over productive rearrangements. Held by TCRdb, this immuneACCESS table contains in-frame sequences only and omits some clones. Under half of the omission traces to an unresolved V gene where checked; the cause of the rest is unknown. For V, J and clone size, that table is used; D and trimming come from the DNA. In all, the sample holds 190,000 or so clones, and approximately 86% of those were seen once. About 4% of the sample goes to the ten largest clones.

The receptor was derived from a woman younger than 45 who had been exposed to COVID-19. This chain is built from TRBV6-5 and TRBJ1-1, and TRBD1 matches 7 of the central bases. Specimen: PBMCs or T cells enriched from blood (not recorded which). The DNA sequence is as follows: TGTGCCAGCAGGGGACAGCGTGGGGTCGACACTGAAGCTTTCTTT. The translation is CASRGQRGVDTEAFF.